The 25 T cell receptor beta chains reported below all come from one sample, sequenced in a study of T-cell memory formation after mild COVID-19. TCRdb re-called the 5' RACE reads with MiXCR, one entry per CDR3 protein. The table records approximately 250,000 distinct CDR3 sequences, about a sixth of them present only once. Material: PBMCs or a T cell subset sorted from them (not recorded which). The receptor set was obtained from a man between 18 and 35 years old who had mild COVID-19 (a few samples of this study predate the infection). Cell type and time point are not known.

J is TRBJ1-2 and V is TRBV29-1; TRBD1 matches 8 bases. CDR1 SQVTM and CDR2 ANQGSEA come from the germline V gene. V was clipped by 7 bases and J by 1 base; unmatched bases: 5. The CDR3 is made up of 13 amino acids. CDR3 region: CSADRGNNYGYTF. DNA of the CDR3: TGCAGCGCTGACAGGGGAAATAACTATGGCTACACCTTC.

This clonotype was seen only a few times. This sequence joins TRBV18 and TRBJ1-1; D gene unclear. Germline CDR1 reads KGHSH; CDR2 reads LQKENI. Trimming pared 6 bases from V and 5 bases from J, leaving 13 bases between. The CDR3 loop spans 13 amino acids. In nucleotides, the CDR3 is TGTGCCAGCTCTCTGGGGTTTGTGACTGAAGCTTTCTTT. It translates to CASSLGFVTEAFF.

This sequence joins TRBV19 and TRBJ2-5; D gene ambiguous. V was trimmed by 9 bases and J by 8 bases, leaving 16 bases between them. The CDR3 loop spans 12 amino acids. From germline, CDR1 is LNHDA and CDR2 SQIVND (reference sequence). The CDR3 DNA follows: TGTGCCAGCCGTACGGCTTTTGGAACCCAGTACTTC. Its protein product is CASRTAFGTQYF.

The CDR3 DNA is TGCGCCAGCAGCCAAGATACGGGGGTAATCCCAGATACGCAGTATTTT. Translated: CASSQDTGVIPDTQYF. The V gene is TRBV4-1, the J gene TRBJ2-3, with D tentatively TRBD2 (6 bases). CDR3 length equals 16 residues. Trimming removed 0 bases at V and 4 bases at J, with 14 bases between. Germline lookup yields CDR1 MGHRA and CDR2 YSYEKL.

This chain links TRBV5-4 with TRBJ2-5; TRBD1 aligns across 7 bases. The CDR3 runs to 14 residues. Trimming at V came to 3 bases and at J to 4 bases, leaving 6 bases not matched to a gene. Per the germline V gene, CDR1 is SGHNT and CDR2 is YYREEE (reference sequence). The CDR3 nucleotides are TGTGCCAGCAGCTCCCCACAGGGGAGAGAGACCCAGTACTTC. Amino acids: CASSSPQGRETQYF.

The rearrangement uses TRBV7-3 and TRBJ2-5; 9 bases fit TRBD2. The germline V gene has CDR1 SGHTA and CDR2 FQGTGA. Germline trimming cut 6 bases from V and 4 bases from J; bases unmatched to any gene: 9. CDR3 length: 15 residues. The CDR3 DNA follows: TGTGCCAGCAGTCCCAGCGGGGGGTTGAGAGAGACCCAGTACTTC. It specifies CASSPSGGLRETQYF.

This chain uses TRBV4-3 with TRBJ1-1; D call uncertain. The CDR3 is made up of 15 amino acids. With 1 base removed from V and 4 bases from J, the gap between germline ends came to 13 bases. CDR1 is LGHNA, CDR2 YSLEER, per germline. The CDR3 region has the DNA TGCGCCAGCAGCCAAGGGTCCAGAATGAGCACTGAAGCTTTCTTT. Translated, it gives CASSQGSRMSTEAFF.

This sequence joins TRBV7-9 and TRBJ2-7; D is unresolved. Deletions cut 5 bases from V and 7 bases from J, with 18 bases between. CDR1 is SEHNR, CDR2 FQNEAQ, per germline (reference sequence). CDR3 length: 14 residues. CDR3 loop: CASSRSDVVGEQYV. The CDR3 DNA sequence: TGTGCCAGCAGCCGTTCGGACGTAGTAGGGGAGCAGTACGTC.

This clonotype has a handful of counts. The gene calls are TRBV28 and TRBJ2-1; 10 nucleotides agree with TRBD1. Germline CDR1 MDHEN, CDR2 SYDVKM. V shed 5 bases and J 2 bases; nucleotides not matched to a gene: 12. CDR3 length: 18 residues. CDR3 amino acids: CASSDLLRDRGTYNEQFF. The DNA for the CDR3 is TGTGCCAGCAGTGACTTACTCCGGGACAGGGGCACCTACAATGAGCAGTTCTTC.

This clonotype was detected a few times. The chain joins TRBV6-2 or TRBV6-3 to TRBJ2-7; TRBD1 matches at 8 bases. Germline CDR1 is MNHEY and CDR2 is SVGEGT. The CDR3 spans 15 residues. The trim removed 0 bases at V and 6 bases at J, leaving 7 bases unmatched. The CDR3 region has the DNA TGTGCCAGCAGTTACTCGGCAGGGGGCCGGCTCGAGCAGTACTTC. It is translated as CASSYSAGGRLEQYF.

CDR3 coding DNA: TGTGCCATCAGTGAGTCGGGGGGCGGCGATTTCTATGGCTACACCTTC. It is translated as CAISESGGGDFYGYTF. The chain joins TRBV10-3 to TRBJ1-2; tentative D call: TRBD1 (6 bases). Germline V CDR1 and CDR2: ENHRY, SYGVKD. The CDR3 runs 16 residues. V lost 0 bases and J lost 4, with 15 bases in between.

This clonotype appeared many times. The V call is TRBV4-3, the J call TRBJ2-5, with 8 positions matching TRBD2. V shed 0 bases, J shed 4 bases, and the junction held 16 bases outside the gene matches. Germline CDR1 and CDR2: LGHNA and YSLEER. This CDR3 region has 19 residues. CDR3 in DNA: TGCGCCAGCAGCCAAGAGGTTCCGGTCTCCAACGGGGGGGGAGAGACCCAGTACTTC. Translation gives CASSQEVPVSNGGGETQYF.

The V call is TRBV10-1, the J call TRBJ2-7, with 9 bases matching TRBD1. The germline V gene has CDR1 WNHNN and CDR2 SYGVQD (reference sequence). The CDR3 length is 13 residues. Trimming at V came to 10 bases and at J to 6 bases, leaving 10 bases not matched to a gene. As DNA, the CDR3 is TGCGCCAACCGGGACAGGGATGCTACCGAGCAGTACGTC. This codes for CANRDRDATEQYV.

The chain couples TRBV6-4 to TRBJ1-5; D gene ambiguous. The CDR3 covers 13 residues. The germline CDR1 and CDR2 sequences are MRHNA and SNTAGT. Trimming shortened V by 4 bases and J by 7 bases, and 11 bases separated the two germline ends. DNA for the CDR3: TGTGCCAGCAGTGCCGAATCCGGGCAGCCCCAGCATTTT. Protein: CASSAESGQPQHF.

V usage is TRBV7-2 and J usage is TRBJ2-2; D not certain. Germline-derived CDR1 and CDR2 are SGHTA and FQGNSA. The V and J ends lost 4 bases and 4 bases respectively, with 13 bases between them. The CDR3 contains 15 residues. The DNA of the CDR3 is TGTGCCAGCAGCTCAATCTCGACGGTCACCGGGGAGCTGTTTTTT. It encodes CASSSISTVTGELFF.

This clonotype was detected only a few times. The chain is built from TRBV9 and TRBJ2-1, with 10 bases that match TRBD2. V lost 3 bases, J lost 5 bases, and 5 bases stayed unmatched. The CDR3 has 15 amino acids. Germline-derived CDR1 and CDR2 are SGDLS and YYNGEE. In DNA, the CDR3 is TGTGCCAGCAGCGGACGACTAGCGGGTAACAATGAGCAGTTCTTC. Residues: CASSGRLAGNNEQFF.

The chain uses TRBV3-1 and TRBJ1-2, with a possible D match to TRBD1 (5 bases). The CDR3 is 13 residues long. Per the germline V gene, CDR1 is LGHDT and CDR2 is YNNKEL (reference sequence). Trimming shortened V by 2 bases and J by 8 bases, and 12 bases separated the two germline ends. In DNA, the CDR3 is TGTGCCAGCAGCCAACGGGCCGGGGGAGGCTACACCTTC. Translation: CASSQRAGGGYTF.

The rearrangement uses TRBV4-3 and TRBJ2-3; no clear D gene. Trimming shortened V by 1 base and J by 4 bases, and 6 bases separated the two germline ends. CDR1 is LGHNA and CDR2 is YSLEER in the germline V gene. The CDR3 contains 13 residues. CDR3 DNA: TGCGCCAGCAGCCAAGTCTCTTCAGATACGCAGTATTTT. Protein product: CASSQVSSDTQYF.

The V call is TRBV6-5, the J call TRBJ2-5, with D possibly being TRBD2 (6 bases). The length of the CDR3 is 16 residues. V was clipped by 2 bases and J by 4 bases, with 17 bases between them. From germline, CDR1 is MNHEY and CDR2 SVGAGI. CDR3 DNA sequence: TGTGCCAGCAGTTACGGAGGGGCGTGGGGAGGAGAGACCCAGTACTTC. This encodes CASSYGGAWGGETQYF.

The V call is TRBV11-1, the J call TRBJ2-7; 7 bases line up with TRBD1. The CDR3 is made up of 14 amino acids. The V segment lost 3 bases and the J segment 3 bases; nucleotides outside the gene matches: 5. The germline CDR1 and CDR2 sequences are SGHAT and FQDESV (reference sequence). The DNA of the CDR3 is TGTGCCAGCAGCTTTGTCGGACAGGACTACGAGCAGTACTTC. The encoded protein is CASSFVGQDYEQYF.

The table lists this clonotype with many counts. In DNA form, the CDR3 reads TGTGCCAGCAGTTCGGACAGGGGGAGGTCACCCCTCCACTTT. Translating it yields CASSSDRGRSPLHF. V is TRBV28 and J is TRBJ1-6; 10 bases are shared with TRBD1. Germline V lookup: CDR1 MDHEN, CDR2 SYDVKM. The CDR3 runs to 14 residues. The V and J ends lost 4 bases and 10 bases, in that order; junction bases with no gene match: 4.

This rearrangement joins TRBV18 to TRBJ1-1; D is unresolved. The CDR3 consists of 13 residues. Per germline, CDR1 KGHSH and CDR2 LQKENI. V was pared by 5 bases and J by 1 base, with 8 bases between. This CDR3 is CASSADKNTEAFF. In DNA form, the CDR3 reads TGTGCCAGCTCAGCCGACAAGAACACTGAAGCTTTCTTT. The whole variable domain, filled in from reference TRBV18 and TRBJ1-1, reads NAGVMQNPRHLVRRRGQEARLRCSPMKGHSHVYWYRQLPEEGLKFMVYLQKENIIDESGMPKERFSAEFPKEGPSILRIQQVVRGDSAAYFCASSADKNTEAFFGQGTRLTVV.

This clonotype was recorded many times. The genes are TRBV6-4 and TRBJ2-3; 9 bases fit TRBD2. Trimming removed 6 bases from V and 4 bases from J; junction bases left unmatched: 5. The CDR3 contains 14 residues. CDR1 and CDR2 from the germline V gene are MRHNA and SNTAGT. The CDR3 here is CASSASGESDTQYF. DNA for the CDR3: TGTGCCAGCAGCGCTAGCGGGGAGTCAGATACGCAGTATTTT.

In DNA, the CDR3 is TGTGCCAGCAGCCACCGACAGCTGAACACTGAAGCTTTCTTT. Its translation is CASSHRQLNTEAFF. This sequence joins TRBV12-3 or TRBV12-4 and TRBJ1-1; possibly TRBD1 for D (5 bases). This CDR3 is built from 14 residues. The ends were cut back, 6 bases at V and 0 bases at J, with 11 bases in the middle.

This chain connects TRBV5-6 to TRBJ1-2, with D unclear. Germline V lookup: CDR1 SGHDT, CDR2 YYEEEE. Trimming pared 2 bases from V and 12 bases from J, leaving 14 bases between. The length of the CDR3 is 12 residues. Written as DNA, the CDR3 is TGTGCCAGCAGCTTACGGCACGGACGAGACACCTTC. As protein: CASSLRHGRDTF.